A single sample gave rise to the 13 T cell receptor beta chains below, sequenced in a study of cytomegalovirus exposure and HLA in healthy donors (dated by TCRdb to 2016 to 2017). The library was generated by the immunoSEQ multiplex PCR assay. A mixture of 60 forward primers for TCR Vbeta segments and 13 reverse primers for TCR Jbeta segments was used in the multiplex PCR. In its TCRdb copy, this immuneACCESS table keeps in-frame sequences only and misses some clones. Where compared with another copy, unresolved V genes explain less than half of these, and the others have no known cause. This sample gives 65,000 to 85,000 clones in total; 60% to 75% of them show up just once. 14% of the sample comes from the top ten. The sample comprised PBMCs. These receptors were obtained from a male donor in good health and CMV-seropositive.

This sequence joins TRBV6-5 and TRBJ2-1; tentatively, D is TRBD1 (6 bases). Germline V gene lookup returns CDR1 MNHEY and CDR2 SVGAGI. This CDR3 comprises 14 residues. V gave up 2 bases and J gave up 9 bases, with 14 bases separating them. CDR3 sequence: CASSYAQGSGEQFF. Written as DNA, the CDR3 is TGTGCCAGCAGTTACGCTCAGGGGAGCGGTGAGCAGTTCTTC.

The rearrangement links TRBV29-1 to TRBJ1-1, with TRBD1 matching 8 bases. CDR1 is SQVTM and CDR2 is ANQGSEA in the germline V gene. The CDR3 length is 13 residues. J was trimmed by 7 bases and V by 4 bases; bases with no gene match: 8. The CDR3 coding sequence is TGCAGCGTTGGGACAGGGAGATTCGGTGAAGCTTTCTTT. Residues: CSVGTGRFGEAFF.

This clone was seen only a few times. The J gene is TRBJ1-3, the V gene TRBV29-1; D is perhaps TRBD1 (6 bases). Germline CDR1 SQVTM, CDR2 ANQGSEA. The CDR3 covers 13 residues. The V gene lost 6 bases and the J gene lost 3 bases, with 12 bases spanning the gap. CDR3 protein: CSVGAVGGNTIYF. CDR3 bases: TGCAGCGTGGGGGCGGTAGGTGGAAACACCATATATTTT.

This chain connects TRBV7-3 to TRBJ2-7; 14 bases are shared with TRBD2. The CDR3 is 15 residues long. Germline V CDR1 and CDR2: SGHTA, FQGTGA. The V gene end was trimmed by 6 bases and the J gene end by 6 bases; junction bases not matched to a gene: 7. CDR3 region: CASSLWGTSGSEQYF. The CDR3 DNA sequence: TGTGCCAGCAGTCTCTGGGGGACTAGCGGGAGCGAGCAGTACTTC.

This clone turned up a few times. V and J are TRBV5-1 and TRBJ2-6; tentatively, D is TRBD1 (6 bases). The CDR3 has 16 residues. Germline V CDR1 and CDR2: SGHRS, YFSETQ. V lost 4 bases, J lost 0 bases, and 11 bases lay in between. Here the CDR3 reads CASSLTGTSGANVLTF. DNA of the CDR3: TGCGCCAGCAGCCTGACAGGTACCTCTGGGGCCAACGTCCTGACTTTC.

This chain uses TRBV30 with TRBJ1-3, with D uncertain. The CDR3 length is 15 residues. CDR1 and CDR2 from the germline V gene are GTSNPN and SVGIG (reference sequence). V dropped 3 bases and J dropped 0 bases, with 12 bases sitting between them. The CDR3 protein is CAWRVTGSSGNTIYF. The CDR3 region has the DNA TGTGCCTGGAGGGTCACGGGGAGCTCTGGAAACACCATATATTTT.

This clone has only a few counts. The genes are TRBV5-1 and TRBJ2-5; 7 bases match TRBD2. The germline V gene encodes CDR1 SGHRS and CDR2 YFSETQ. V trimming: 4 bases; J trimming: 1 base; junction bases outside the gene matches: 4. The CDR3 covers 14 residues. CDR3 sequence reads: CASSPTSVQETQYF. The CDR3 nucleotides read TGCGCCAGCAGCCCTACTAGCGTCCAAGAGACCCAGTACTTC.

The chain carries TRBV29-1 and TRBJ1-1; D gene unclear. The CDR3 has 14 amino acids. V was trimmed by 4 bases and J by 1 base, leaving 13 bases between them. CDR1 SQVTM and CDR2 ANQGSEA come from the germline V gene. CDR3 sequence: CSVVSRQSNTEAFF. The CDR3 DNA reads as TGCAGCGTTGTATCGCGGCAGTCGAACACTGAAGCTTTCTTT.

In this sample, this clone turned up a few times. The rearrangement joins TRBV11-3 to TRBJ2-1, with 13 bases aligning to TRBD2. Germline CDR1 and CDR2: SGHNT and YENEEA. This CDR3 has 16 residues. After removal of 5 bases from V and 7 bases from J, the junction contained 8 bases not matched to a gene. CDR3 DNA: TGTGCCAGCAGCGATCAAGGGACTAGCGGGGTTAATGAGCAGTTCTTC. Protein sequence: CASSDQGTSGVNEQFF.

This sequence joins TRBV7-3 and TRBJ2-1; 7 nucleotides match TRBD2. The CDR3 sequence is 15 residues long. Germline loops: CDR1 SGHTA, CDR2 FQGTGA. V shed 1 base and J 8 bases; nucleotides not matched to a gene: 8. The CDR3 loop reads CASSLSGGSTHEQFF. CDR3 DNA sequence: TGTGCCAGCAGCTTAAGCGGCGGGAGTACCCATGAGCAGTTCTTC. Full variable domain (remainder filled in from reference TRBV7-3 and TRBJ2-1): GAGVSQTPSNKVTEKGKYVELRCDPISGHTALYWYRQSLGQGPEFLIYFQGTGAADDSGLPNDRFFAVRPEGSVSTLKIQRTERGDSAVYLCASSLSGGSTHEQFFGPGTRLTVL.

This sequence joins TRBV12-5 and TRBJ2-5; 8 positions agree with TRBD1. Germline trimming cut 5 bases from V and 1 base from J; bases unmatched to any gene: 3. The CDR3 length is 14 residues. The germline V gene has CDR1 LGHNT and CDR2 FRNRAP. The CDR3 sequence is CASGTGQAQETQYF. In DNA, the CDR3 is TGTGCTAGTGGTACGGGACAGGCCCAAGAGACCCAGTACTTC.

This chain joins TRBV2 and TRBJ2-7; the match to TRBD1 covers 8 bases. CDR1 and CDR2 from the germline V gene are SNHLY and FYNNEI. The CDR3 sequence is 15 residues long. The trim removed 6 bases at V and 2 bases at J, leaving 9 bases unmatched. The CDR3 nucleotides are TGTGCCAGCAGGAGGGCCGGGACAGGAACCTACGAGCAGTACTTC. This gives the protein CASRRAGTGTYEQYF. The complete variable domain, with remaining parts taken from reference TRBV2 and TRBJ2-7, reads EPEVTQTPSHQVTQMGQEVILRCVPISNHLYFYWYRQILGQKVEFLVSFYNNEISEKSEIFDDQFSVERPDGSNFTLKIRSTKLEDSAMYFCASRRAGTGTYEQYFGPGTRLTVT.

This clone has a handful of counts. The rearrangement joins TRBV6-6 to TRBJ2-7; 10 nucleotides line up with TRBD1. CDR1 and CDR2 (germline): MNHNY, SVGAGI (reference sequence). V was pared by 6 bases and J by 4 bases, with 9 bases of the junction left unmatched. This CDR3 contains 15 residues. The CDR3, as DNA: TGTGCCAGCAGCACGACAGGGGGCGGTAGGTACGAGCAGTACTTC. Protein sequence: CASSTTGGGRYEQYF.